The rows below give T cell receptor beta chains drawn from one sample of a study of early T cells in non-severe SARS-CoV-2 infection. TCRdb independently ran MiXCR on the 5' RACE reads; one entry per CDR3 protein. The sample lists tens of thousands of distinct CDR3 sequences, roughly a tenth seen once, with more than 7.5% in the top ten. The source material was whole blood, sampled at baseline. The receptors here all came from an adult who was a healthcare worker with PCR-confirmed SARS-CoV-2 infection or an uninfected control (not recorded which). CDR3s include the opening cysteine and the closing phenylalanine or tryptophan. Fields, in order: J gene, D gene, clone size, V gene, CDR3 DNA, CDR3 protein. The D gene is left open where the match is weak. A row's size may be missing; if present it is once, few, many or a size class.

TRBJ2-1	TRBD2	NA	TRBV9	TGTGCCAGCAGCGGTTCAGGGTTGAGCGGGGATGAGCAGTTCTTC	CASSGSGLSGDEQFF
TRBJ2-3	TRBD2	many	TRBV2	TGTGCCAGCAGTGCCGAGCGGGGGGGCACAGATACGCAGTATTTT	CASSAERGGTDTQYF
TRBJ2-7	NA	many	TRBV7-6	TGTGCCAGCAGCAAGGGTCTTCCCTACGAGCAGTACTTC	CASSKGLPYEQYF
TRBJ1-2	TRBD1	many	TRBV6-5	TGTGCCAGCAGTTATCTCGGGACAGGGGGTCTTCCAGCTAACTATGGCTACACCTTC	CASSYLGTGGLPANYGYTF
TRBJ2-7	NA	few	TRBV10-3	TGTGCCATCAGTGAGGAGACAGGGAGGCCTAGAGAGCAGTACTTC	CAISEETGRPREQYF
TRBJ2-2	NA	few	TRBV12-5	TGTGCTAGTGGTTCTCCAGGGGCGAACACCGGGGAGCTGTTTTTT	CASGSPGANTGELFF
TRBJ1-5	NA	many	TRBV30	TGTGCCTGGAGCTCCGGGACAAATAATCAGCCCCAGCATTTT	CAWSSGTNNQPQHF
TRBJ1-1	TRBD1	many	TRBV5-1	TGCGCCAGCAGCTTTAAACAGGGGGCGGACACTGAAGCTTTCTTT	CASSFKQGADTEAFF
TRBJ2-1	NA	many	TRBV18	TGTGCCAGCTCACCTCGGGATGACAATGAGCAGTTCTTC	CASSPRDDNEQFF
TRBJ1-2	NA	many	TRBV7-9	TGTGCCAGCAGCCCCCGACAGGAGAGTGGCTACACCTTC	CASSPRQESGYTF
TRBJ1-5	NA	NA	TRBV12-3/TRBV12-4	TGTGCCAGCCTCCAAGGGGGGAGGGATCAGCCCCAGCATTTT	CASLQGGRDQPQHF
TRBJ1-6	TRBD1	few	TRBV27	TGTGCCAGCAGTTTATCGACAGGGGCAGTTTCACCCCTCCACTTT	CASSLSTGAVSPLHF
TRBJ1-1	TRBD1	few	TRBV6-5	TGTGCCAGCAGCCGACAGGGAGGGAGAGACACTGAAGCTTTCTTT	CASSRQGGRDTEAFF
TRBJ2-1	TRBD1	NA	TRBV7-9	TGTGCCAGCAGCCCATCGATGACAGGGGCCACCAATGAGCAGTTCTTC	CASSPSMTGATNEQFF
TRBJ2-3	TRBD1	many	TRBV6-2/TRBV6-3	TGTGCCAGCAGGGACTGGACAGGTACAGATACGCAGTATTTT	CASRDWTGTDTQYF
TRBJ1-3	NA	NA	TRBV7-9	TGTGCCAGCAGCTTAGGGGCCGGGGGCCTCTCCTCTGGAAACACCATATATTTT	CASSLGAGGLSSGNTIYF
TRBJ2-5	TRBD1	many	TRBV20-1	TGCAGTGCTAGAGCGCAGGGGGCGAGGGGCGAGACCCAGTACTTC	CSARAQGARGETQYF
TRBJ1-1	NA	NA	TRBV12-3/TRBV12-4	TGTGCCAGCAGTTTTATAATTGGGCAGGGGGCTTTCTTT	CASSFIIGQGAFF
TRBJ1-3	NA	few	TRBV6-5	TGTGCCAGTTTTTCCTCTGGAAACACCATATATTTT	CASFSSGNTIYF
TRBJ1-2	NA	few	TRBV20-1	TGCAGTGCTAGAGATCTGGCCGGTAACACCTTC	CSARDLAGNTF
TRBJ2-2	NA	many	TRBV6-1	TGTGCCAGCAGTGCTAAGGGGGTTGGCGGGGAGCTGTTTTTT	CASSAKGVGGELFF
TRBJ2-7	NA	NA	TRBV1	TGCACCAGCAGCAAAGAAGGGCTCAGGACTTACGAGCAGTACTTC	CTSSKEGLRTYEQYF
TRBJ1-1	NA	few	TRBV29-1	TGCAGCGCGCTCACGCAGTTTGGGACTGAAGCTTTCTTT	CSALTQFGTEAFF
TRBJ1-3	TRBD1	NA	TRBV2	TGTGCCAGCAGTGGATCTGGACAGGGGAATCGAAACACCATATATTTT	CASSGSGQGNRNTIYF
TRBJ2-5	TRBD1	few	TRBV6-1	TGTGCCAGCAGTGAATGGACAGGGAGCGAGACCCAGTACTTC	CASSEWTGSETQYF